The 11 T cell receptor beta chains in this list originate from one sample, sequenced in a study of technical replicates of blood from a few donors. The repertoire was sequenced with immunoSEQ multiplex PCR; TCRdb's copy has only in-frame clones and lacks some. This table holds about 70,000 clones, roughly 96% found once. Material for sequencing was T cells isolated from PBMCs. Receptors were obtained from a human donor in good health.

The chain carries TRBV11-3 and TRBJ2-2; TRBD2 matches 8 bases. The J segment lost 5 bases and the V segment lost 6 bases, leaving 5 bases of the junction unmatched. Germline V gives CDR1 SGHNT, CDR2 YENEEA. The CDR3 length is 14 residues. CDR3 residues: CASSSGEWTGELFF. The DNA for the CDR3 is TGTGCCAGCAGTAGCGGGGAGTGGACCGGGGAGCTGTTTTTT. The whole variable domain, filled in from reference TRBV11-3 and TRBJ2-2, reads EAGVVQSPRYKIIEKKQPVAFWCNPISGHNTLYWYLQNLGQGPELLIRYENEEAVDDSQLPKDRFSAERLKGVDSTLKIQPAELGDSAVYLCASSSGEWTGELFFGEGSRLTVL.

The rearrangement uses TRBV6-1 and TRBJ1-5; no reliable D call. The V gene's germline CDR1 is MNHNS and CDR2 SASEGT. The CDR3 contains 14 residues. The V end lost 5 bases, the J end lost 1 base, and 9 bases lay between the germline ends. The CDR3 reads CASSTEGSNQPQHF. The CDR3 DNA reads TGTGCCAGCAGTACAGAGGGAAGCAATCAGCCCCAGCATTTT.

The V gene is TRBV5-1, the J gene TRBJ2-7; 8 bases fit TRBD2. The CDR3 extends over 15 amino acids. V was clipped by 2 bases and J by 2 bases; unmatched bases: 6. CDR1 and CDR2 from the germline V gene are SGHRS and YFSETQ. The CDR3 DNA follows: TGCGCCAGCAGCTTAGCAAGCGGGAGAACCTACGAGCAGTACTTC. Protein sequence: CASSLASGRTYEQYF.

The J gene is TRBJ2-3, the V gene TRBV7-9; 12 bases align to TRBD1. Trimming took 1 base from V and 7 from J; bases not matched to a gene: 3. Looked up from germline, CDR1 is SEHNR and CDR2 is FQNEAQ (reference sequence). The CDR3 has 15 amino acids. The CDR3 sequence: CASSLGGQGANTQYF. DNA of the CDR3: TGTGCCAGCAGCTTAGGGGGACAGGGGGCGAATACGCAGTATTTT.

V is TRBV5-1 and J is TRBJ2-1, with TRBD2 matching 10 bases. V dropped 1 base and J dropped 4; count of bases not matched to a gene: 14. Germline assignment: CDR1 SGHRS and CDR2 YFSETQ. The CDR3 covers 19 residues. The DNA for the CDR3 is TGCGCCAGCAGCTTGACATACCCGTTCCTAGCGGGAGAATACAATGAGCAGTTCTTC. Translated, it gives CASSLTYPFLAGEYNEQFF.

The CDR3 DNA follows: TGTGCCAGCAACAAGGAGAATAATTCACCCCTCCACTTT. Amino acids: CASNKENNSPLHF. V is TRBV28 and J is TRBJ1-6, with no clear D. Per the germline V gene, CDR1 is MDHEN and CDR2 is SYDVKM. Trimming removed 7 bases at V and 5 bases at J, with 9 bases between. CDR3 length: 13 amino acids.

This chain uses TRBV19 with TRBJ2-1; maybe TRBD1 (7 bases). With 4 bases removed from V and 7 bases from J, the gap between germline ends came to 20 bases. CDR1 and CDR2 from the germline V gene are LNHDA and SQIVND (reference sequence). The CDR3 runs to 16 residues. The CDR3 region has the DNA TGTGCCAGTAGTACTCAGGGTAGACAGGGAGGAAATGAGCAGTTCTTC. It encodes CASSTQGRQGGNEQFF.

The chain employs TRBV5-1 and TRBJ2-3; TRBD2 might be the D (7 bases). CDR1 and CDR2 from the germline V gene are SGHRS and YFSETQ. This CDR3 region has 16 residues. With 4 bases removed from V and 1 base from J, the gap between germline ends came to 16 bases. The CDR3 coding sequence is TGCGCCAGCAGCCTTCTAGAGGGGGGGGGCACAGATACGCAGTATTTT. Translation: CASSLLEGGGTDTQYF.

The chain recombines TRBV7-9 with TRBJ2-2; 10 nucleotides agree with TRBD2. Germline V gene lookup returns CDR1 SEHNR and CDR2 FQNEAQ (reference sequence). The CDR3 sequence is 17 residues long. With V trimmed by 6 bases and J by 0 bases, 7 bases remained unmatched. CDR3 region: CASSGTSGKSNTGELFF. The CDR3 DNA reads as TGTGCCAGCAGTGGTACTAGCGGGAAGTCGAACACCGGGGAGCTGTTTTTT.

The J gene is TRBJ1-1, the V gene TRBV10-2; the match to TRBD1 covers 8 bases. After removal of 0 bases from V and 4 bases from J, the junction contained 4 bases not matched to a gene. The CDR3 runs 15 residues. Germline values: CDR1 WSHSY, CDR2 SAAADI. The CDR3: CASSESGQGSTEAFF. The DNA of the CDR3 is TGCGCCAGCAGTGAGTCCGGACAGGGCAGCACTGAAGCTTTCTTT.

The J gene is TRBJ2-2, the V gene TRBV5-1; D remains unclear. Germline CDR1 is SGHRS and CDR2 is YFSETQ. This CDR3 contains 13 residues. The germline V and J ends were trimmed by 4 bases and 6 bases, with 10 bases remaining between them. This chain's CDR3 is CASSQRVAGELFF. The CDR3 coding sequence is TGCGCCAGCAGCCAACGGGTAGCCGGGGAGCTGTTTTTT.